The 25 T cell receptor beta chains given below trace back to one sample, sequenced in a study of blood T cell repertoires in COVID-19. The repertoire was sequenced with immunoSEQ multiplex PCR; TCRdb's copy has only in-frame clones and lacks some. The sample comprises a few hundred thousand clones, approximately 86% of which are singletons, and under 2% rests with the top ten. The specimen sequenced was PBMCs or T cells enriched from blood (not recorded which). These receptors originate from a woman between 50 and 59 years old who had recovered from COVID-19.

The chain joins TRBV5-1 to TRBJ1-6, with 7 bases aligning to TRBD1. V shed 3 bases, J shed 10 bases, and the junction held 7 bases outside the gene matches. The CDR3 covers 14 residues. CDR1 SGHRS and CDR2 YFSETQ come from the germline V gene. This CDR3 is CASSYRQGRSPLHF. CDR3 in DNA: TGCGCCAGCAGCTACAGACAGGGCAGATCACCCCTCCACTTT.

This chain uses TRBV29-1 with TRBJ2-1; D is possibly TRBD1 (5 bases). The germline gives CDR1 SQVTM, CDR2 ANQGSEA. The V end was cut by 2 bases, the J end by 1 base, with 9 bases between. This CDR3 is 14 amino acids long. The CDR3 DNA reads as TGCAGCGTTGAAAGGGGTCAGTCCTACAATGAGCAGTTCTTC. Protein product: CSVERGQSYNEQFF.

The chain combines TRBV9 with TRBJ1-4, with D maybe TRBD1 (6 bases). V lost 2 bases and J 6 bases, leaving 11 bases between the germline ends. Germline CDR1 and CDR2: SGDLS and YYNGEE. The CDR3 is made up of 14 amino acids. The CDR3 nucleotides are TGTGCCAGCAGCGTGGGTGGGACATATGAAAAACTGTTTTTT. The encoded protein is CASSVGGTYEKLFF.

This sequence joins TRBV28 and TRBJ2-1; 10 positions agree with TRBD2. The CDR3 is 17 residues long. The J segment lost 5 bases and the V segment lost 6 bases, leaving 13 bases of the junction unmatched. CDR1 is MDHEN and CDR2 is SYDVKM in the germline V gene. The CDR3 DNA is TGTGCCAGCAGCCGTGCCACTTCTAGCGGGAGTCACAATGAGCAGTTCTTC. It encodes CASSRATSSGSHNEQFF.

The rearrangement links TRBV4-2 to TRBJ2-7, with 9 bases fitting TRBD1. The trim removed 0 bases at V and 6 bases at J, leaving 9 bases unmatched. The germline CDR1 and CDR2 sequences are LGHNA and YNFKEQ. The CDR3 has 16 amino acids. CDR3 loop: CASSQDPRTGVGEQYF. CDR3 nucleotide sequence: TGTGCCAGCAGCCAAGATCCAAGGACAGGGGTTGGCGAGCAGTACTTC.

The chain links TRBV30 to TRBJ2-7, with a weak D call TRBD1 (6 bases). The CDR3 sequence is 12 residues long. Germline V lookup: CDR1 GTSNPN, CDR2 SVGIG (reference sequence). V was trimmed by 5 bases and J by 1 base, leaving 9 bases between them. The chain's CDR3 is CAWADSSYEQYF. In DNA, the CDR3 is TGTGCCTGGGCGGACAGTTCCTACGAGCAGTACTTC.

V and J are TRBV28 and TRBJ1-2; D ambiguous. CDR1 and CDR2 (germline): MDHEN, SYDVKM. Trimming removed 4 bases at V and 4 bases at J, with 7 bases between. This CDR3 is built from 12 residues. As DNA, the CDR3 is TGTGCCAGCAGTTCAGCGGGCTATGGCTACACCTTC. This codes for CASSSAGYGYTF.

The DNA of the CDR3 is TGTGCCAGCTCACCCGGGACAGGGATTTACACGCAGTACTTC. Translation gives CASSPGTGIYTQYF. The V gene is TRBV18, the J gene TRBJ2-7; 9 bases match TRBD1. The V gene's germline CDR1 is KGHSH and CDR2 LQKENI. This CDR3 has 14 residues. The V gene end was trimmed by 3 bases and the J gene end by 9 bases; junction bases not matched to a gene: 9.

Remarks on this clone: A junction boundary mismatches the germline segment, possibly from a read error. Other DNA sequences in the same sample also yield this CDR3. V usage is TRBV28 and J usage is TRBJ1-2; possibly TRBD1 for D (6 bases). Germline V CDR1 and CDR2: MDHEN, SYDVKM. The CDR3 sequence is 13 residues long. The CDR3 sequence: CASSLQGSYGYTF. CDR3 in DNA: TGTGCCAGCAGTTTGCAGGGGAGCTATGGCTACACTTTC.

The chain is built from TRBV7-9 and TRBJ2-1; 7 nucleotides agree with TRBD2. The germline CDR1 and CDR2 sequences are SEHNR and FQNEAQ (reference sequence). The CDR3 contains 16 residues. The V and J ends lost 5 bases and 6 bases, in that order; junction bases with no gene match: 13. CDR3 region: CASSATAGLPVNEQFF. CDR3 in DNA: TGTGCCAGCAGCGCCACCGCGGGACTACCCGTCAATGAGCAGTTCTTC.

In nucleotides, the CDR3 is TGCGCCAGCAGTATAGCGGGAGCTGATACGCAGTATTTT. This gives the protein CASSIAGADTQYF. V and J are TRBV10-1 and TRBJ2-3, with 9 bases lining up with TRBD2. CDR1 is WNHNN and CDR2 is SYGVQD in the germline V gene (reference sequence). This CDR3 has 13 residues. Losses at the gene ends were 5 bases for V and 6 bases for J; bases not matched to a gene: 3.

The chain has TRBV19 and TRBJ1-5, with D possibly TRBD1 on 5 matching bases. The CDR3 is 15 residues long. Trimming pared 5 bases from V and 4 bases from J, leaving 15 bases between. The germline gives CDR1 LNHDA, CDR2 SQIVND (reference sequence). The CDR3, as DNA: TGTGCCAGTAGTGAAGGGGTTTTGAGAAATCAGCCCCAGCATTTT. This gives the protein CASSEGVLRNQPQHF.

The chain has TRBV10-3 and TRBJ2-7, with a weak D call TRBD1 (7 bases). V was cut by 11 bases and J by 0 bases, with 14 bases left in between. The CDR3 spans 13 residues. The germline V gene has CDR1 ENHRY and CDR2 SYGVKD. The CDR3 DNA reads TGTGCCGTTGCGGGACAGAGCTCCTACGAGCAGTACTTC. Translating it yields CAVAGQSSYEQYF.

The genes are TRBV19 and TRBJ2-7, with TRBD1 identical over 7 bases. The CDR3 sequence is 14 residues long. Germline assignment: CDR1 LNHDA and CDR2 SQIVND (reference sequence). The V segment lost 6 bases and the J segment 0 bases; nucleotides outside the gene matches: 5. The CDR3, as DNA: TGTGCCAGTAGCCAGACAGGGAGCTCCTACGAGCAGTACTTC. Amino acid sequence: CASSQTGSSYEQYF. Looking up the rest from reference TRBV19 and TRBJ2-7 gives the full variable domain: DGGITQSPKYLFRKEGQNVTLSCEQNLNHDAMYWYRQDPGQGLRLIYYSQIVNDFQKGDIAEGYSVSREKKESFPLTVTSAQKNPTAFYLCASSQTGSSYEQYFGPGTRLTVT.

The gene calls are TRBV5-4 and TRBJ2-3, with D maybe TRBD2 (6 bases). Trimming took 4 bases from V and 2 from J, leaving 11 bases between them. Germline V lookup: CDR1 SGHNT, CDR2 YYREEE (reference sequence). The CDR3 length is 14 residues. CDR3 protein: CASSAGTVTDTQYF. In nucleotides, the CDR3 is TGTGCCAGCAGCGCTGGGACTGTCACAGATACGCAGTATTTT.

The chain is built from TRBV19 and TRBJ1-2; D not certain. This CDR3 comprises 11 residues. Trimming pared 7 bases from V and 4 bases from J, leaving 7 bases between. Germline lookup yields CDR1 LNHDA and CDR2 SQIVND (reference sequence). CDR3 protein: CASKQTYGYTF. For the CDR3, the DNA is TGTGCCAGTAAACAGACCTATGGCTACACCTTC.

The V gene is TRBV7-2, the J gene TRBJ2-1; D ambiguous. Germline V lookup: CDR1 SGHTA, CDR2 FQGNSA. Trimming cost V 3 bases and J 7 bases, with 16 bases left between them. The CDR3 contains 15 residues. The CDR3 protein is CASSFQAGSLNEQFF. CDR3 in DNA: TGTGCCAGCAGCTTCCAAGCCGGGTCCCTAAATGAGCAGTTCTTC.

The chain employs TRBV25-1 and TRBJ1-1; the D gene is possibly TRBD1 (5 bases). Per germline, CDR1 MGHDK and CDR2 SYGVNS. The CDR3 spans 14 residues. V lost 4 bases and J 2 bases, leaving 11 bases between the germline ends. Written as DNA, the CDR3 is TGTGCCAGCAGTGCGGCTCAGGGAAACACTGAAGCTTTCTTT. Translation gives CASSAAQGNTEAFF.

DNA of the CDR3: TGTGCCAGCAGACGCTCTTCCCAGGGTTCCGGCTACACCTTC. This translates into CASRRSSQGSGYTF. The V call is TRBV27, the J call TRBJ1-2, with a weak D call TRBD1 (5 bases). Trimming took off 6 bases at V and 8 bases at J, with 19 bases between the two ends. This CDR3 is built from 14 residues. The germline CDR1 and CDR2 sequences are MNHEY and SMNVEV (reference sequence).

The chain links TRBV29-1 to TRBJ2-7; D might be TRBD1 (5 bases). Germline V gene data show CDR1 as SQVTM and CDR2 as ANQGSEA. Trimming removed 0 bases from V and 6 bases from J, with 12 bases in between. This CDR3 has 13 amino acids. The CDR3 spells CSVEEYIQGEQYF. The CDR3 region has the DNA TGCAGCGTTGAAGAGTACATTCAGGGCGAGCAGTACTTC.

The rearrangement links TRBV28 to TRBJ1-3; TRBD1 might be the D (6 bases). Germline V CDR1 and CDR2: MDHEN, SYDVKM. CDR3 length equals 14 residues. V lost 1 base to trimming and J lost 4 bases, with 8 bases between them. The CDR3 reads CASSLSQGGNTIYF. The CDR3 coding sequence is TGTGCCAGCAGTTTATCACAGGGAGGAAACACCATATATTTT. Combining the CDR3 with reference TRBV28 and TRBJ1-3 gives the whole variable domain DVKVTQSSRYLVKRTGEKVFLECVQDMDHENMFWYRQDPGLGLRLIYFSYDVKMKEKGDIPEGYSVSREKKERFSLILESASTNQTSMYLCASSLSQGGNTIYFGEGSWLTVV.

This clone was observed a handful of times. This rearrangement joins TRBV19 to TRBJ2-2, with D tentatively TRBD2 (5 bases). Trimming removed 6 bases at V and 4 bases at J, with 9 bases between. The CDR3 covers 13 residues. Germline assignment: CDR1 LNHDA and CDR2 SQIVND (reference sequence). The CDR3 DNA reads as TGTGCCAGTAGCAAGCGGTTCACCGGGGAGCTGTTTTTT. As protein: CASSKRFTGELFF.

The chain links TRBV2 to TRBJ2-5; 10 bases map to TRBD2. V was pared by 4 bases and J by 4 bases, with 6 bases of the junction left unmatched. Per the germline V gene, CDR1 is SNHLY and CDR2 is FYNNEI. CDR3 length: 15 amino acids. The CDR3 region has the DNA TGTGCCAGCAGTGGGCTAGCGGGAGTTTTAGAGACCCAGTACTTC. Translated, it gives CASSGLAGVLETQYF.

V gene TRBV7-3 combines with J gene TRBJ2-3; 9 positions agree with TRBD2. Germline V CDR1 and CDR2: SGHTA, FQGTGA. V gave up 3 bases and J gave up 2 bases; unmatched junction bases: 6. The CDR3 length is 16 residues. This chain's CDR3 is CASSFGAGGYTDTQYF. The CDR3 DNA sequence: TGTGCCAGCAGCTTCGGAGCGGGAGGATACACAGATACGCAGTATTTT. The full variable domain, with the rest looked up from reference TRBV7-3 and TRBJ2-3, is GAGVSQTPSNKVTEKGKYVELRCDPISGHTALYWYRQSLGQGPEFLIYFQGTGAADDSGLPNDRFFAVRPEGSVSTLKIQRTERGDSAVYLCASSFGAGGYTDTQYFGPGTRLTVL.

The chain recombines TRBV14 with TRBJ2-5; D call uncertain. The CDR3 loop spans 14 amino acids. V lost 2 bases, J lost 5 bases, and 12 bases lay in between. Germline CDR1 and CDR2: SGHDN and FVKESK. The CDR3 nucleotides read TGTGCCAGCAGCCAATCCGTATCCTTGGAGACCCAGTACTTC. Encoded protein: CASSQSVSLETQYF.